This T cell receptor (beta chain) is drawn from a study of blood T cell repertoires in COVID-19. Study-level information: Both acute and convalescent COVID-19 samples were obtained from the United States, Italy and Spain.

Germline V CDR1 and CDR2: KGHDR, SFDVKD. The CDR3 sequence is 15 residues long. V gave up 4 bases and J gave up 3 bases; unmatched junction bases: 2. Assignments of participants to cohorts depended upon their own reported clinical history. Recovery among Cohort 3 donors was established by two negative PCRs, clearance, or symptom resolution. The table came from immunoSEQ multiplex PCR; TCRdb's copy has only in-frame clones and leaves some out. The table records around 260,000 clones, around 90% of them present only once. J is TRBJ2-1 and V is TRBV24-1, with 10 bases lining up with TRBD2. Material for sequencing was PBMCs or T cells enriched from blood (not recorded which). This receptor was taken from a woman in her thirties who had recovered from COVID-19. In DNA form, the CDR3 reads TGTGCCACCAGTGACAGCGGGAGGGACTACAATGAGCAGTTCTTC. This translates into CATSDSGRDYNEQFF.